The rows below give T cell receptor beta chains drawn from one sample of a study of T-cell reconstitution after alpha-beta-depleted transplantation in children. TCRdb passed the PCR reads through MiXCR, listing each CDR3 protein once. The profile shows fewer than 150,000 distinct CDR3 sequences, about 21% of them singletons. Source: PBMCs, mostly from graft donor cells, taken 180 days after TCRalphabeta/CD19-depleted stem cell transplant. Receptor source: a male patient between 2 and 15 years old who had a stem cell transplant for chronic granulomatous disease, so the T cells may come from the graft donor. The CDR3 runs from the conserved cysteine through the conserved F or W. The order of the fields is V gene, clone size, J gene, D gene, CDR3 protein, CDR3 DNA. The D gene is left open where the match is weak. The size field is filled for only some rows; it gives once, few, many or a size class.

v_call: TRBV4-2; clone_size: few; j_call: TRBJ2-7; d_call: .; cdr3_aa: CASSPQDVDSYEQYF; cdr3_nt: TGTGCCAGCAGCCCCCAAGACGTAGACTCCTACGAGCAGTACTTC
v_call: TRBV12-3/TRBV12-4; clone_size: few; j_call: TRBJ2-2; d_call: .; cdr3_aa: CASRIRGAGELFF; cdr3_nt: TGTGCCAGCAGAATAAGGGGAGCCGGGGAGCTGTTTTTT
v_call: TRBV11-2; clone_size: many; j_call: TRBJ1-2; d_call: .; cdr3_aa: CASSYGGRVLNYGYTF; cdr3_nt: TGTGCCAGCAGCTACGGAGGCAGAGTTCTTAACTATGGCTACACCTTC
v_call: TRBV6-1; clone_size: many; j_call: TRBJ2-4; d_call: TRBD1; cdr3_aa: CASSQDRGRYIQYF; cdr3_nt: TGTGCCAGCAGCCAAGACAGGGGGCGTTACATTCAGTACTTC
v_call: TRBV12-3/TRBV12-4; clone_size: many; j_call: TRBJ2-7; d_call: .; cdr3_aa: CASSQEGPRYEQYF; cdr3_nt: TGTGCCAGCAGTCAGGAGGGCCCTCGGTACGAGCAGTACTTC
v_call: TRBV20-1; clone_size: many; j_call: TRBJ2-4; d_call: .; cdr3_aa: CSAVEGQAKNIQYF; cdr3_nt: TGCAGTGCTGTGGAGGGACAAGCCAAAAACATTCAGTACTTC
v_call: TRBV5-1; clone_size: many; j_call: TRBJ2-1; d_call: TRBD2; cdr3_aa: CASSGVAGPSSYNEQFF; cdr3_nt: TGCGCCAGCAGTGGGGTAGCGGGGCCTAGCTCCTACAATGAGCAGTTCTTC
v_call: TRBV13; clone_size: few; j_call: TRBJ2-5; d_call: .; cdr3_aa: CASSSRWGEETQYF; cdr3_nt: TGTGCCAGCAGCTCTCGGTGGGGAGAAGAGACCCAGTACTTC
v_call: TRBV7-3; clone_size: many; j_call: TRBJ1-1; d_call: .; cdr3_aa: CASSLQGGNTEAFF; cdr3_nt: TGTGCCAGCAGCTTACAGGGCGGGAACACTGAAGCTTTCTTT
v_call: TRBV29-1; clone_size: .; j_call: TRBJ2-7; d_call: .; cdr3_aa: CSVASLSGQYF; cdr3_nt: TGCAGCGTTGCAAGTTTGAGTGGGCAGTACTTC
v_call: TRBV7-2; clone_size: .; j_call: TRBJ1-4; d_call: .; cdr3_aa: CASSSRGRGPNEKLFF; cdr3_nt: TGTGCCAGCAGCTCCCGAGGGAGGGGCCCTAATGAAAAACTGTTTTTT
v_call: TRBV20-1; clone_size: few; j_call: TRBJ1-2; d_call: .; cdr3_aa: CSARTAFGYGYTF; cdr3_nt: TGCAGTGCAAGGACCGCGTTCGGGTATGGCTACACCTTC
v_call: TRBV12-3/TRBV12-4; clone_size: few; j_call: TRBJ2-1; d_call: TRBD2; cdr3_aa: CASSPRVSGDLYNEQFF; cdr3_nt: TGTGCCAGCAGTCCCCGAGTTAGCGGGGACCTCTACAATGAGCAGTTCTTC
v_call: TRBV7-2; clone_size: medium-sized; j_call: TRBJ2-7; d_call: .; cdr3_aa: CASSLVSSPGAYEQYF; cdr3_nt: TGTGCCAGCAGCTTAGTCTCGAGTCCAGGGGCCTACGAGCAGTACTTC
v_call: TRBV19; clone_size: few; j_call: TRBJ2-7; d_call: TRBD1; cdr3_aa: CASSWGQGGYEQYF; cdr3_nt: TGTGCCAGTAGTTGGGGACAGGGTGGCTACGAGCAGTACTTC
v_call: TRBV10-3; clone_size: many; j_call: TRBJ2-2; d_call: TRBD2; cdr3_aa: CASGGQRYTGELFF; cdr3_nt: TGTGCATCGGGGGGGCAGAGGTATACCGGGGAGCTGTTTTTT
v_call: TRBV5-1; clone_size: .; j_call: TRBJ2-6; d_call: .; cdr3_aa: CASSLFLGANVLTF; cdr3_nt: TGCGCCAGCAGCTTGTTTCTCGGGGCCAACGTCCTGACTTTC
v_call: TRBV20-1; clone_size: many; j_call: TRBJ2-2; d_call: TRBD2; cdr3_aa: CSARDLLAGGETGELFF; cdr3_nt: TGCAGTGCTAGAGACCTCCTAGCGGGAGGTGAAACCGGGGAGCTGTTTTTT
v_call: TRBV27; clone_size: .; j_call: TRBJ2-5; d_call: .; cdr3_aa: CASSPGTRDVGTQYF; cdr3_nt: TGTGCCAGCAGTCCTGGTACTAGGGATGTGGGGACCCAGTACTTC
v_call: TRBV12-3/TRBV12-4; clone_size: few; j_call: TRBJ1-5; d_call: .; cdr3_aa: CASSQGGNSNQPQHF; cdr3_nt: TGTGCCAGCAGTCAAGGGGGTAATAGCAATCAGCCCCAGCATTTT
v_call: TRBV20-1; clone_size: few; j_call: TRBJ2-3; d_call: TRBD2; cdr3_aa: CSAQTSSGRAGDTQYF; cdr3_nt: TGCAGTGCACAAACCTCTAGCGGGAGGGCTGGAGATACGCAGTATTTT
v_call: TRBV11-2; clone_size: .; j_call: TRBJ2-7; d_call: .; cdr3_aa: CASSLVQCYEQYF; cdr3_nt: TGTGCCAGCAGCTTAGTCCAGTGCTACGAGCAGTACTTC
v_call: TRBV6-1; clone_size: many; j_call: TRBJ2-1; d_call: TRBD2; cdr3_aa: CASSPGTSGAYYNEQFF; cdr3_nt: TGTGCCAGCAGTCCCGGGACTAGCGGGGCTTACTACAATGAGCAGTTCTTC
v_call: TRBV15; clone_size: .; j_call: TRBJ2-7; d_call: .; cdr3_aa: CATSNSSTTIYEQYF; cdr3_nt: TGTGCCACCAGCAATAGCTCAACTACCATTTACGAGCAGTACTTC
v_call: TRBV28; clone_size: few; j_call: TRBJ2-1; d_call: TRBD1; cdr3_aa: CASSNRGLDEQFF; cdr3_nt: TGTGCCAGCAGTAACAGGGGGCTCGATGAGCAGTTCTTC
v_call: TRBV20-1; clone_size: many; j_call: TRBJ2-3; d_call: .; cdr3_aa: CSARGTSLTDTQYF; cdr3_nt: TGCAGTGCTAGAGGTACTAGTCTCACAGATACGCAGTATTTT
v_call: TRBV5-1; clone_size: .; j_call: TRBJ2-3; d_call: TRBD2; cdr3_aa: CASSIIAGGLMDTQYF; cdr3_nt: TGCGCCAGCAGCATCATAGCGGGGGGGCTTATGGATACGCAGTATTTT
v_call: TRBV11-2; clone_size: many; j_call: TRBJ2-1; d_call: TRBD2; cdr3_aa: CASSFTSGRANEQFF; cdr3_nt: TGTGCCAGCAGCTTTACTAGCGGGAGGGCGAATGAGCAGTTCTTC
v_call: TRBV10-3; clone_size: many; j_call: TRBJ2-7; d_call: TRBD2; cdr3_aa: CAISSPGGVYEQYF; cdr3_nt: TGTGCCATCAGTTCTCCGGGGGGGGTTTACGAGCAGTACTTC
v_call: TRBV12-3/TRBV12-4; clone_size: few; j_call: TRBJ2-5; d_call: .; cdr3_aa: CASKNSETQYF; cdr3_nt: TGTGCCAGCAAGAATTCGGAGACCCAGTACTTC
v_call: TRBV7-2; clone_size: .; j_call: TRBJ2-7; d_call: TRBD2; cdr3_aa: CASSYGLAGVIRDEQYF; cdr3_nt: TGTGCCAGCAGCTACGGACTAGCGGGAGTAATCCGCGACGAGCAGTACTTC
v_call: TRBV5-1; clone_size: few; j_call: TRBJ2-1; d_call: TRBD2; cdr3_aa: CASSVPGLAGVWNEQFF; cdr3_nt: TGCGCCAGCAGCGTACCGGGACTAGCGGGAGTCTGGAATGAGCAGTTCTTC
v_call: TRBV12-3/TRBV12-4; clone_size: .; j_call: TRBJ2-1; d_call: TRBD1; cdr3_aa: CASSFGDRGRNEQFF; cdr3_nt: TGTGCCAGCAGTTTTGGGGACAGGGGGCGCAATGAGCAGTTCTTC
v_call: TRBV2; clone_size: few; j_call: TRBJ2-2; d_call: TRBD2; cdr3_aa: CASSDRTSGRITGELFF; cdr3_nt: TGTGCCAGCAGTGATAGAACTAGCGGGAGAATAACCGGGGAGCTGTTTTTT
v_call: TRBV7-2; clone_size: .; j_call: TRBJ2-1; d_call: .; cdr3_aa: CASSPRLVHEQFF; cdr3_nt: TGTGCCAGCAGCCCCAGACTAGTCCATGAGCAGTTCTTC
v_call: TRBV12-3/TRBV12-4; clone_size: few; j_call: TRBJ2-1; d_call: .; cdr3_aa: CASNTGSEQFF; cdr3_nt: TGTGCCAGCAACACAGGGTCCGAGCAGTTCTTC